Below, 15 T cell receptor beta chains from the same sample are listed, as sequenced in a study of T cells in narcolepsy (dated by TCRdb to 2017 to 2018). The library was produced with the immunoSEQ multiplex PCR assay. Sourced from immuneACCESS, this table was stored by TCRdb with only in-frame sequences that have V and J called. A share of the clones is absent; for the studies checked, an unresolved V gene accounts for under half, and the remainder has no known explanation. This sample holds roughly 9,800 clones; approximately 70% were observed only once. Approximately 24% of the sample goes to the ten largest clones. Sequenced sample: CD45RA- memory CD8+ T cells from PBMCs. The meaning of the sample's cell subset or site label: memory T cells sorted ex vivo from peripheral blood. The origin of the receptors is a human donor with narcolepsy.

The V call is TRBV4-2, the J call TRBJ2-5, with 7 bases aligning to TRBD2. The assigned J gene may be wrong: the sequence end matches TRBJ2-7 better. Per germline, CDR1 LGHNA and CDR2 YNFKEQ. The CDR3 consists of 16 residues. CDR3 bases: TGTGCCAGCAGCCAGGAGAGCGGGGCGGGGGTCTACGAGCAGTACTTC. As protein: CASSQESGAGVYEQYF.

This chain connects TRBV9 to TRBJ1-6; a weak D match, TRBD1 (6 bases). Germline assignment: CDR1 SGDLS and CDR2 YYNGEE. This CDR3 contains 17 residues. With 6 bases removed from V and 7 bases from J, the gap between germline ends came to 23 bases. In nucleotides, the CDR3 is TGTGCCAGCAACGAAGGTGGGGGCGCGCCCGAAAATTCACCCCTCCACTTT. Its translation: CASNEGGGAPENSPLHF.

This chain joins TRBV5-4 and TRBJ2-7; no firm D call. The V end lost 7 bases, the J end lost 4 bases, and 12 bases lay between the germline ends. Germline V CDR1 and CDR2: SGHNT, YYREEE (reference sequence). The CDR3 has 12 amino acids. CDR3 nucleotide sequence: TGTGCCAGCGGCAATGGGTGGTACGAGCAGTACTTC. This codes for CASGNGWYEQYF.

This clone was detected only a few times. The chain uses TRBV27 and TRBJ1-1; D is unresolved. The CDR3 is 15 amino acids. Per the germline V gene, CDR1 is MNHEY and CDR2 is SMNVEV (reference sequence). V was clipped by 0 bases and J by 1 base, with 9 bases between them. CDR3 sequence: CASSLSYGENTEAFF. CDR3 sequence (DNA): TGTGCCAGCAGTTTATCGTACGGGGAGAACACTGAAGCTTTCTTT.

This chain links TRBV6-4 with TRBJ2-2; a weak D match, TRBD2 (6 bases). Germline CDR1 and CDR2: MRHNA and SNTAGT. The CDR3 runs 13 residues. Trimming stripped 5 bases from V and 4 bases from J, with 8 bases between. CDR3 in amino acids: CASSSGATGELFF. The DNA for the CDR3 is TGTGCCAGCAGTTCGGGAGCCACCGGGGAGCTGTTTTTT.

The genes are TRBV7-9 and TRBJ1-4, with D possibly TRBD1 on 5 matching bases. CDR1 and CDR2 (germline): SEHNR, FQNEAQ (reference sequence). The V and J ends lost 5 bases and 4 bases respectively, with 14 bases between them. This CDR3 spans 15 amino acids. The DNA for the CDR3 is TGTGCCAGCAGCCCACTGGGACGCCGTAATGAAAAACTGTTTTTT. It yields the protein CASSPLGRRNEKLFF. Full variable domain (rest looked up from reference TRBV7-9 and TRBJ1-4): DTGVSQNPRHKITKRGQNVTFRCDPISEHNRLYWYRQTLGQGPEFLTYFQNEAQLEKSRLLSDRFSAERPKGSFSTLEIQRTEQGDSAMYLCASSPLGRRNEKLFFGSGTQLSVL.

This clone is categorized as medium-sized. The rearrangement uses TRBV21-1 and TRBJ1-2. TRBV21-1 is a known pseudogene. This CDR3 comprises 16 residues. The CDR3 here is CASSKRGSQGGYGYTF. CDR3 nucleotide sequence: TGTGCCAGCAGCAAAAGGGGGTCGCAGGGAGGCTATGGCTACACCTTC.

This rearrangement joins TRBV6-5 to TRBJ2-3, with D possibly matching TRBD1 (6 bases). The CDR3 length is 15 residues. V lost 4 bases and J lost 6, with 17 bases in between. Per the germline V gene, CDR1 is MNHEY and CDR2 is SVGAGI. The DNA for the CDR3 is TGTGCCAGCAGTTTTCGACAGGATCCCTGGGATACGCAGTATTTT. It translates to CASSFRQDPWDTQYF.

In DNA form, the CDR3 reads TGTGCCAGCAGCTTTAGCCGTGGAACAGGACGTTCACCCCTCCACTTT. This codes for CASSFSRGTGRSPLHF. The chain has TRBV11-2 and TRBJ1-6; tentative D call: TRBD1 (5 bases). The length of the CDR3 is 16 residues. From germline, CDR1 is SGHAT and CDR2 FQNNGV. Trimming pared 3 bases from V and 9 bases from J, leaving 18 bases between.

As regards this clone: Other DNA sequences in this sample translate to the same CDR3. The CDR3 sequence: CASSVDTGGSYEQYF. Written as DNA, the CDR3 is TGTGCCAGCAGCGTAGACACGGGGGGATCCTACGAGCAGTACTTC. This chain uses TRBV9 with TRBJ2-7; 7 bases line up with TRBD2. The V segment lost 0 bases and the J segment 1 base; nucleotides outside the gene matches: 4. CDR1 and CDR2 (germline): SGDLS, YYNGEE. The CDR3 covers 15 residues.

This chain uses TRBV4-3 with TRBJ2-7; 7 nucleotides agree with TRBD2. The V gene end was trimmed by 0 bases and the J gene end by 4 bases; junction bases not matched to a gene: 9. The CDR3 length is 16 residues. Germline CDR1 LGHNA, CDR2 YSLEER. CDR3 nucleotide sequence: TGCGCCAGCAGCCAAGATGCCGGACTAGGCGGATACGAGCAGTACTTC. This gives the protein CASSQDAGLGGYEQYF.

This rearrangement joins TRBV7-9 to TRBJ2-5; TRBD2 aligns across 8 bases. The trim removed 3 bases at V and 2 bases at J, leaving 11 bases unmatched. The CDR3 is 17 amino acids. From germline, CDR1 is SEHNR and CDR2 FQNEAQ (reference sequence). DNA for the CDR3: TGTGCCAGCAGCTTTTCCCCCCTACTAGCGGATCAAGAGACCCAGTACTTC. As protein: CASSFSPLLADQETQYF. Full variable domain (outside the CDR3, taken from reference TRBV7-9 and TRBJ2-5): DTGVSQNPRHKITKRGQNVTFRCDPISEHNRLYWYRQTLGQGPEFLTYFQNEAQLEKSRLLSDRFSAERPKGSFSTLEIQRTEQGDSAMYLCASSFSPLLADQETQYFGPGTRLLVL.

The sample holds a few counts of this clone. The chain couples TRBV6-1 to TRBJ2-7; TRBD2 matches 10 bases. Looked up from germline, CDR1 is MNHNS and CDR2 is SASEGT. The CDR3 runs 16 residues. Unmatched junction bases numbered 5, after V lost 3 bases and J lost 0 bases. CDR3 sequence reads: CASSDVAGGGSYEQYF. The CDR3 DNA sequence: TGTGCCAGCAGTGATGTAGCGGGGGGCGGCTCCTACGAGCAGTACTTC.

A word on this clone: This probably arose from a read error, given a far larger clone one base away. Other DNA sequences of this sample code for an identical CDR3. The CDR3 region has the DNA TGTGCCAGCAGCCTGGGAGTTCCCTATAATTCTCCCCTCCACTTT. Protein sequence: CASSLGVPYNSPLHF. The rearrangement joins TRBV5-6 to TRBJ1-6; D unresolved. Germline assignment: CDR1 SGHDT and CDR2 YYEEEE. This CDR3 is built from 15 residues. Filled out from reference TRBV5-6 and TRBJ1-6, the complete variable domain reads DAGVTQSPTHLIKTRGQQVTLRCSPKSGHDTVSWYQQALGQGPQFIFQYYEEEERQRGNFPDRFSGHQFPNYSSELNVNALLLGDSALYLCASSLGVPYNSPLHFGNGTRLTVT.

The rearrangement joins TRBV6-5 to TRBJ2-1; D gene uncertain. Trimming left V 6 bases short and J 2 bases short, with 8 bases between. Germline V lookup: CDR1 MNHEY, CDR2 SVGAGI. CDR3 length: 13 amino acids. CDR3 in amino acids: CASSHRAYNEQFF. In nucleotides, the CDR3 is TGTGCCAGCAGCCACCGGGCCTACAATGAGCAGTTCTTC.